One sample yielded the 10 T cell receptor beta chains listed below, sequenced in a study of shared clonotypes between healthy human individuals (dated by TCRdb to 2018 to 2021). The library came from the immunoSEQ multiplex PCR assay. The source is immuneACCESS, and TCRdb retained only in-frame sequences with V and J called. Part of the clones is not carried over; for the studies checked, unresolved V genes explain less than half of this, and the remainder is unexplained. The sample records fewer than 3 million clones, 85% to 95% of which are singletons. 0.3% to 0.4% of the sample is held by the ten biggest clonotypes. Material for sequencing was naive CD4+ T cells from PBMCs. Explained via the paper, the cell subset or site label denotes: CD45RA+ positively selected. These receptors were taken from a man younger than 35 in good health. Some clones in this sample may be carry-over from other donors' samples.

The V call is TRBV29-1, the J call TRBJ1-3; no reliable D call. The V end was cut by 5 bases, the J end by 4 bases, with 12 bases between. Germline CDR1 reads SQVTM; CDR2 reads ANQGSEA. The CDR3 sequence is 13 residues long. The CDR3 spells CSVRPGSGNTIYF. The CDR3 nucleotides are TGCAGCGTTCGACCTGGGTCCGGAAACACCATATATTTT. Complete variable domain (other parts from reference TRBV29-1 and TRBJ1-3): SAVISQKPSRDICQRGTSLTIQCQVDSQVTMMFWYRQQPGQSLTLIATANQGSEATYESGFVIDKFPISRPNLTFSTLTVSNMSPEDSSIYLCSVRPGSGNTIYFGEGSWLTVV.

The CDR3 sequence is CASSLGLAESPTDTQYF. CDR3 DNA sequence: TGTGCCAGCAGCCTCGGACTAGCGGAATCCCCCACAGATACGCAGTATTTT. V gene TRBV7-9 combines with J gene TRBJ2-3, with TRBD2 identical over 10 bases. V was clipped by 5 bases and J by 2 bases; unmatched bases: 10. CDR1 is SEHNR and CDR2 is FQNEAQ in the germline V gene (reference sequence). The CDR3 is made up of 17 amino acids.

The chain links TRBV19 to TRBJ1-4, with a tentative D call TRBD1 (5 bases). The CDR3 has 15 amino acids. V lost 4 bases to trimming and J lost 0 bases, with 9 bases between them. Germline V gene lookup returns CDR1 LNHDA and CDR2 SQIVND (reference sequence). The CDR3 nucleotides read TGTGCCAGTAGTACCCGACAGTCAACTAATGAAAAACTGTTTTTT. Its translation is CASSTRQSTNEKLFF.

This chain links TRBV28 with TRBJ2-1, with 14 bases lining up with TRBD2. The V segment lost 4 bases and the J segment 7 bases; nucleotides outside the gene matches: 0. There are 14 residues in the CDR3. Germline lookup yields CDR1 MDHEN and CDR2 SYDVKM. The CDR3 sequence is CASSWTSGGNEQFF. In DNA, the CDR3 is TGTGCCAGCAGTTGGACTAGCGGGGGGAATGAGCAGTTCTTC.

Only a few counts were recorded for this clone. J is TRBJ2-3 and V is TRBV21-1; TRBD2, the table's D call, lacks a check against the DNA. TRBV21-1 is a pseudogene locus. This CDR3 region has 13 residues. For the CDR3, the DNA is TGTGCCAGCAGCAAAAGAGGCACAGATACGCAGTATTTT. Translating gives CASSKRGTDTQYF.

This chain uses TRBV5-1 with TRBJ1-6, with D tentatively TRBD1 (6 bases). The germline gives CDR1 SGHRS, CDR2 YFSETQ. The CDR3 sequence is 17 residues long. Trimming shortened V by 2 bases and J by 6 bases, and 18 bases separated the two germline ends. This CDR3 is CASSFMAQGFINSPLHF. The CDR3, as DNA: TGCGCCAGCAGCTTCATGGCGCAGGGGTTCATTAATTCACCCCTCCACTTT. Supplemented by reference TRBV5-1 and TRBJ1-6, the full variable domain reads KAGVTQTPRYLIKTRGQQVTLSCSPISGHRSVSWYQQTPGQGLQFLFEYFSETQRNKGNFPGRFSGRQFSNSRSEMNVSTLELGDSALYLCASSFMAQGFINSPLHFGNGTRLTVT.

Concerning this clone itself: The same CDR3 can be traced to other DNA sequences in this sample. The genes are TRBV4-1 and TRBJ1-3; D gene unclear. The CDR3 has 14 amino acids. Germline V gene lookup returns CDR1 MGHRA and CDR2 YSYEKL. V lost 1 base, J lost 2 bases, and 6 bases lay in between. CDR3 sequence reads: CASSQAGAGNTIYF. In DNA, the CDR3 is TGCGCCAGCAGCCAAGCTGGGGCTGGAAACACCATATATTTT.

V and J are TRBV5-6 and TRBJ2-3; 9 nucleotides align to TRBD1. The V segment lost 3 bases and the J segment 5 bases; nucleotides outside the gene matches: 10. Germline CDR1 is SGHDT and CDR2 is YYEEEE. CDR3 length: 16 residues. The CDR3 reads CASSSRDREREDTQYF. CDR3 DNA sequence: TGTGCCAGCAGCTCTAGGGACAGGGAGCGTGAAGATACGCAGTATTTT. Full variable domain (outside the CDR3, taken from reference TRBV5-6 and TRBJ2-3): DAGVTQSPTHLIKTRGQQVTLRCSPKSGHDTVSWYQQALGQGPQFIFQYYEEEERQRGNFPDRFSGHQFPNYSSELNVNALLLGDSALYLCASSSRDREREDTQYFGPGTRLTVL.

Concerning this clone itself: The identical CDR3 is also encoded by other nucleotide sequences in the sample. V usage is TRBV5-4 and J usage is TRBJ2-7; D not resolved. CDR3 length equals 13 residues. The V end was cut by 4 bases, the J end by 4 bases, with 12 bases between. Looked up from germline, CDR1 is SGHNT and CDR2 is YYREEE (reference sequence). The CDR3 DNA follows: TGTGCCAGCAGCCCGGATTCAAAGTACGAGCAGTACTTC. This translates into CASSPDSKYEQYF.

The gene calls are TRBV6-4 and TRBJ2-3; 11 nucleotides agree with TRBD2. The CDR3 contains 15 residues. The V segment lost 4 bases and the J segment 7 bases; nucleotides outside the gene matches: 7. In germline, CDR1 is MRHNA, CDR2 SNTAGT. This chain's CDR3 is CASSAALAGVNTQYF. The CDR3 DNA reads as TGTGCCAGCAGTGCCGCACTAGCGGGAGTAAATACGCAGTATTTT.